This passage covers 12 T cell receptor beta chains from one sample sequenced in a study of blood T cell repertoires in COVID-19. TCRdb keeps only in-frame clones here, not all; method: immunoSEQ multiplex PCR. The sample holds roughly 30,000 clones, 89% seen once. The sequencing sample was made of peripheral blood. These receptor sequences come from a man older than 75 with acute or convalescent COVID-19.

The CDR3 spells CASSESRGLRETQYF. The CDR3 nucleotides are TGTGCCAGCAGTGAATCACGTGGACTACGAGAGACCCAGTACTTC. This rearrangement joins TRBV25-1 to TRBJ2-5, with a possible D match to TRBD2 (6 bases). Germline V lookup: CDR1 MGHDK, CDR2 SYGVNS. The CDR3 covers 15 residues. Trimming stripped 1 base from V and 4 bases from J, with 13 bases between.

This clone showed up just a few times. A clone one base away is much larger, so this may be a read error. This same CDR3 is encoded by further DNA sequences in the sample. This CDR3 is CASSLAGNTEAFF. In DNA form, the CDR3 reads TGCGCCAGCAGCTTGGCCGGGAACACTGAAGCTTTCTTT. The genes are TRBV5-1 and TRBJ1-1; D is undetermined. The CDR3 consists of 13 residues. Germline V gene data show CDR1 as SGHRS and CDR2 as YFSETQ. Trimming pared 0 bases from V and 1 base from J, leaving 4 bases between.

This rearrangement joins TRBV5-5 to TRBJ2-7, with a tentative D call TRBD1 (6 bases). The V and J ends lost 7 bases and 1 base respectively, with 18 bases between them. The CDR3 loop spans 15 amino acids. CDR1 SGHKS and CDR2 YYEKEE come from the germline V gene (reference sequence). The chain's CDR3 is CASRGGQGYSYEQYF. CDR3 DNA sequence: TGTGCCAGCCGAGGTGGGCAGGGGTATTCCTACGAGCAGTACTTC.

The V call is TRBV5-1, the J call TRBJ1-6, with D tentatively TRBD1 (6 bases). Per the germline V gene, CDR1 is SGHRS and CDR2 is YFSETQ. V dropped 0 bases and J dropped 5 bases, with 12 bases sitting between them. CDR3 length equals 16 residues. The CDR3 protein is CASSLDPNRDNSPLHF. The DNA for the CDR3 is TGCGCCAGCAGCTTGGATCCAAACAGGGATAATTCACCCCTCCACTTT. Filled out from reference TRBV5-1 and TRBJ1-6, the complete variable domain reads KAGVTQTPRYLIKTRGQQVTLSCSPISGHRSVSWYQQTPGQGLQFLFEYFSETQRNKGNFPGRFSGRQFSNSRSEMNVSTLELGDSALYLCASSLDPNRDNSPLHFGNGTRLTVT.

The rearrangement joins TRBV19 to TRBJ1-1; maybe TRBD1 (5 bases). This CDR3 spans 13 amino acids. Germline V gene lookup returns CDR1 LNHDA and CDR2 SQIVND (reference sequence). V lost 4 bases and J 0 bases, leaving 6 bases between the germline ends. For the CDR3, the DNA is TGTGCCAGTAGTAGACAGTTGAACACTGAAGCTTTCTTT. It yields the protein CASSRQLNTEAFF.

In regard to this clone: A junction boundary mismatches the germline segment, possibly from a read error. CDR3 coding DNA: TGCGCCCGGGGATGGCAGTCCGGGAGTGGCCGGGGAGCTGTTTTT. This sequence encodes CARGWQSGSGRGAVF. The chain employs TRBV10-1 and TRBJ2-2; the D gene is possibly TRBD2 (6 bases). In germline, CDR1 is WNHNN, CDR2 SYGVQD (reference sequence). CDR3 size: 15 residues.

The chain couples TRBV7-9 to TRBJ1-1; TRBD1 aligns across 9 bases. V dropped 4 bases and J dropped 1; count of bases not matched to a gene: 4. Per germline, CDR1 SEHNR and CDR2 FQNEAQ (reference sequence). The CDR3 has 15 residues. For the CDR3, the DNA is TGTGCCAGCAGCTACCGGGACAGGGAGAACACTGAAGCTTTCTTT. Residues: CASSYRDRENTEAFF.

CDR3 coding DNA: TGTGCCAGTAGTATGATGAAACTCTCTGGGGCCAACGTCCTGACTTTC. The encoded protein is CASSMMKLSGANVLTF. The V gene is TRBV19, the J gene TRBJ2-6, with D unclear. Trimming shortened V by 3 bases and J by 0 bases, and 9 bases separated the two germline ends. Per germline, CDR1 LNHDA and CDR2 SQIVND (reference sequence). The CDR3 covers 16 residues.

The CDR3 sequence is CAISDPSAETQYF. The DNA for the CDR3 is TGTGCCATCAGTGACCCTAGCGCAGAGACCCAGTACTTC. V usage is TRBV10-3 and J usage is TRBJ2-5, with a weak D call TRBD2 (6 bases). Germline lookup yields CDR1 ENHRY and CDR2 SYGVKD. V was trimmed by 3 bases and J by 4 bases, leaving 9 bases between them. This CDR3 spans 13 amino acids.

This clone appeared a few times. V usage is TRBV7-2 and J usage is TRBJ1-2; D might be TRBD1 (6 bases). Germline values: CDR1 SGHTA, CDR2 FQGNSA. The CDR3 loop spans 17 amino acids. The germline V and J ends were trimmed by 7 bases and 0 bases, with 21 bases remaining between them. The CDR3: CASNPLMQTGTNYGYTF. In DNA, the CDR3 is TGTGCCAGCAACCCCCTGATGCAGACAGGAACTAACTATGGCTACACCTTC.

This clone was counted a single time. The genes are TRBV28 and TRBJ1-2, with 10 bases lining up with TRBD1. Unmatched junction bases numbered 8, after V lost 5 bases and J lost 5 bases. Germline lookup yields CDR1 MDHEN and CDR2 SYDVKM. The CDR3 has 15 amino acids. DNA of the CDR3: TGTGCCAGCAGTAGACAGGGGGCATCTCGGTATGGCTACACCTTC. Translated, it gives CASSRQGASRYGYTF.

This chain joins TRBV2 and TRBJ1-2; D ambiguous. Germline V gene lookup returns CDR1 SNHLY and CDR2 FYNNEI. V was pared by 7 bases and J by 4 bases, with 7 bases between. The CDR3 runs 11 residues. Here the CDR3 reads CASTQAYGYTF. The DNA of the CDR3 is TGTGCCAGCACGCAGGCCTATGGCTACACCTTC.